This TCR beta chain was documented in a study of T cell responses to AZD1222 COVID-19 vaccine. Pooling was applied to second doses at about 4 or about 12 weeks. The ends were cut back, 8 bases at V and 6 bases at J, with 12 bases in the middle. This CDR3 comprises 12 residues. Germline values: CDR1 MNHEY, CDR2 SVGAGI. Only in-frame clones appear in the TCRdb table, and some are missing; sequencing was by immunoSEQ multiplex PCR. The sample holds approximately 150,000 clones, roughly nine tenths seen once. This specimen was peripheral blood, taken 28 days after the second AZD1222 dose. The J gene is TRBJ2-3, the V gene TRBV6-5; perhaps TRBD2 as D (6 bases). This clonotype originated in an adult who received the AZD1222 COVID-19 vaccine. In DNA form, the CDR3 reads TGTGCCAGCGGAGGGAGGTCGGATACGCAGTATTTT. Its translation is CASGGRSDTQYF.